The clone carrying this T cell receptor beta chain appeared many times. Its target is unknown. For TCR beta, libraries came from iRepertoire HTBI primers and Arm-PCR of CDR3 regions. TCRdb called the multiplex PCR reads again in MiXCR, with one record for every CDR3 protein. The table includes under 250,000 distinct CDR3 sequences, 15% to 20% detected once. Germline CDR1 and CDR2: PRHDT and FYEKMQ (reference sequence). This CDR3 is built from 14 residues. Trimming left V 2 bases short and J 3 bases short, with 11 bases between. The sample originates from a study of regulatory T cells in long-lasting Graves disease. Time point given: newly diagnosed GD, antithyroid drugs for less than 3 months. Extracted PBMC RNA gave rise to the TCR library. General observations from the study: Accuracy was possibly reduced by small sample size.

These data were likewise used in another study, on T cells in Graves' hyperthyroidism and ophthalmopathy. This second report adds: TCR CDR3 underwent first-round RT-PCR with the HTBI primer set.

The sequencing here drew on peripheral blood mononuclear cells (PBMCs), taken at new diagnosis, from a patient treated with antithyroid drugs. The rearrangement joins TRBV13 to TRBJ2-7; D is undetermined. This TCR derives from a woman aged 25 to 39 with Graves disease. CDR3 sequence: CASSLRSLVYEQYF. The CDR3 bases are TGTGCCAGCAGCTTACGGTCATTAGTCTACGAGCAGTACTTC.